What follows describes a single TCR beta chain. This entry comes from a study of CD8+ T cells in alopecia areata. CDR1 is MRHNA, CDR2 SNTAGT, per germline. The CDR3 extends over 17 amino acids. V lost 4 bases, J lost 2 bases, and 21 bases lay in between. Sequencing templates came from extracted RNA that was reverse transcribed into cDNA. The assay was immunoSEQ multiplex PCR, and TCRdb's table has in-frame clones only and misses some. The sample has 98,000 or so clones; approximately 59% are singletons. Sequenced: CD8+ T cells sorted from blood. This TCR was sampled from a human donor in good health. This rearrangement joins TRBV6-4 to TRBJ2-7; D assignment may be TRBD1 or TRBD2 (5 bases each). CDR3 nucleotide sequence: TGTGCCAGCAGTGCCCTAAATGGGACGCAGTTTACCTACGAGCAGTACTTC. Translating gives CASSALNGTQFTYEQYF.